This entry lists 32 T cell receptor beta chains sequenced from one sample in a study of T cell clonality in common variable immunodeficiency. Study-wide results and caveats: Fewer deletions and N-nucleotide insertions were reportedly seen in common variable immunodeficiency TCR beta sequences.

Their specific antigens are unknown. Assay used: immunoSEQ multiplex PCR; TCRdb lists only in-frame clones, some missing. Sampling found some 16,000 clones, none seen once. The sequencing input was peripheral blood mononuclear cells. These receptors were collected from a human donor with common variable immunodeficiency.

This clone was detected ten times or more. From the germline J gene comes the end of the CDR3, since the read stops 3 residues before it. V and J are TRBV10-3 and TRBJ2-1; 9 nucleotides agree with TRBD1. J lost 4 bases, V lost 1 base, and 5 bases had no gene match. CDR3 size: 16 residues. Germline V gene data show CDR1 as ENHRY and CDR2 as SYGVKD. The CDR3 region is CAISEWTGVEYNEQFF. The part of the CDR3 DNA that was read is TGTGCCATCAGTGAGTGGACAGGGGTCGAATACAATGAG.

The sample holds a few counts of this clone. From the germline J gene comes the end of the CDR3, since the read stops 3 residues before it. The rearrangement links TRBV2 to TRBJ2-3; D remains ambiguous. Germline CDR1 and CDR2: SNHLY and FYNNEI. Trimming stripped 9 bases from V and 6 bases from J, with 10 bases between. The CDR3 is 11 amino acids. CDR3 bases read: TGTGCCAGTTTACCTGCGGATACG. Translation gives CASLPADT. The whole CDR3 sequence is CASLPADTQYF.

This clone was detected a few times. The observed sequence ends 3 residues before the CDR3 terminus, with the missing tail filled in from the germline J gene. The V gene is TRBV19, the J gene TRBJ1-5; D gene ambiguous. The CDR3 is 15 residues long. Trimming pared 5 bases from V and 1 base from J, leaving 12 bases between. In germline, CDR1 is LNHDA, CDR2 SQIVND (reference sequence). CDR3 sequence reads: CASSPWSSSNQPQHF. Incomplete CDR3 DNA: TGTGCCAGTAGTCCCTGGTCGAGCAGCAATCAGCCC.

In regard to this clone: The CDR3 goes on 3 residues after the read ends, and that part is filled in from the germline J gene. The chain carries TRBV18 and TRBJ2-7; 9 nucleotides line up with TRBD2. The CDR3 covers 14 residues. The V gene's germline CDR1 is KGHSH and CDR2 LQKENI. J lost 1 base, V lost 5 bases, and 3 bases had no gene match. The DNA read from the CDR3 is TGTGCCAGCTCAGGCGGGGGGGCGTCCTACGAG. Protein product: CASSGGGASYE. The whole CDR3 region reads CASSGGGASYEQYF.

Note on this clone: The CDR3 end falls 3 residues outside the read, so it is completed with the germline J gene. The rearrangement uses TRBV6-2 or TRBV6-3 and TRBJ1-5; 10 nucleotides line up with TRBD1. The V segment lost 7 bases and the J segment 0 bases; nucleotides outside the gene matches: 6. Germline V lookup: CDR1 MNHEY, CDR2 SVGEGT. The CDR3 is made up of 16 amino acids. The sequenced part of the CDR3 DNA is TGTGCCAGCAAGGGACAGGGGACGGCTAGCAATCAGCCC. Amino acid sequence: CASKGQGTASNQP. The whole CDR3 reads CASKGQGTASNQPQHF.

This clone has at least ten counts. The CDR3 end falls 3 residues outside the read, so it is completed with the germline J gene. The V and J genes are TRBV20-1 and TRBJ2-1; 7 bases match TRBD1. The CDR3 has 15 residues. Unmatched junction bases numbered 10, after V lost 0 bases and J lost 8 bases. Per germline, CDR1 DFQATT and CDR2 SNEGSKA (reference sequence). The CDR3 DNA, read in part, is TGCAGTGCTAGAGATCAAACGACAGGGAGCTATGAG. Protein product: CSARDQTTGSYE. The complete CDR3 reads CSARDQTTGSYEQFF.

CDR3 DNA (partial): TGTGCCAGCAGCTTATCGTCAGAAATGAACACTGAA. Protein sequence: CASSLSSEMNTE. The entire CDR3 protein is CASSLSSEMNTEAFF. The V and J genes are TRBV11-3 and TRBJ1-1; D is unresolved. With the read ending 3 residues before the CDR3 end, the germline J gene is used to fill in that end. The germline CDR1 and CDR2 sequences are SGHNT and YENEEA. This CDR3 is built from 15 residues. V lost 2 bases and J lost 0, with 10 bases in between.

This clone came up a few times. The read comes to an end 3 residues before the CDR3 does, leaving the germline J gene to fill in the end. The gene calls are TRBV19 and TRBJ1-2, with TRBD1 identical over 12 bases. Losses at the gene ends were 6 bases for V and 2 bases for J; bases not matched to a gene: 4. CDR1 is LNHDA, CDR2 SQIVND, per germline (reference sequence). The CDR3 runs to 15 residues. The CDR3 DNA, read in part, is TGTGCCAGTAGCCCTGGGACAGGGGGCAACTATGGC. It encodes CASSPGTGGNYG. The full CDR3 protein is CASSPGTGGNYGYTF.

The CDR3 protein is CSAILTDRVYEQYF. Incomplete CDR3 DNA: TGCAGTGCTATTTTAACTGACAGGGTCTACGAG. The chain uses TRBV20-1 and TRBJ2-7, with 7 bases lining up with TRBD1. The missing CDR3 end, 3 residues past where the read stops, is filled in from the germline J gene. Unmatched junction bases numbered 9, after V lost 4 bases and J lost 3 bases. This CDR3 comprises 14 residues. Germline CDR1 reads DFQATT; CDR2 reads SNEGSKA (reference sequence).

The sample holds many counts of this clone. The read ends 3 residues before the CDR3 terminus; that terminus is restored from the germline J gene. The J gene is TRBJ2-1, the V gene TRBV6-2 or TRBV6-3; 9 nucleotides match TRBD2. V gave up 6 bases and J gave up 3 bases; unmatched junction bases: 9. This CDR3 comprises 16 residues. The germline CDR1 and CDR2 sequences are MNHEY and SVGEGT. The part of the CDR3 DNA that was read is TGTGCCAGCAGCCTGTGGGCGGGGGGGCTCTACAATGAG. Translation: CASSLWAGGLYNE. The whole CDR3 protein is CASSLWAGGLYNEQFF.

Notes on this clone: Coverage ceases 3 residues before the CDR3 finishes, and the germline J gene fills in the end. The rearrangement joins TRBV19 to TRBJ1-2, with D perhaps TRBD1 (5 bases). V gave up 3 bases and J gave up 4 bases, with 15 bases separating them. Per germline, CDR1 LNHDA and CDR2 SQIVND (reference sequence). The length of the CDR3 is 15 residues. Partial CDR3 DNA: TGTGCCAGTAGTATTCGGGGGACCCTATCCTATGGC. This encodes CASSIRGTLSYG. The full CDR3 is CASSIRGTLSYGYTF.

A word on this clone: Sequencing ends 3 residues short of the CDR3 end; the germline J gene provides the rest. The chain couples TRBV19 to TRBJ1-3, with D perhaps TRBD1 (5 bases). The CDR3 runs 13 residues. Germline V lookup: CDR1 LNHDA, CDR2 SQIVND (reference sequence). V lost 5 bases and J lost 4, with 9 bases in between. The CDR3 sequence is CASSSNRGNTIYF. CDR3 bases read: TGTGCCAGTAGTTCGAACAGGGGAAACACC.

This clone was counted between two and nine times. The read gets to within 3 residues of the CDR3 end, and the germline J gene fills in the rest. This rearrangement joins TRBV2 to TRBJ2-2; D might be TRBD2 (6 bases). The germline CDR1 and CDR2 sequences are SNHLY and FYNNEI. This CDR3 region has 13 residues. The V end lost 6 bases, the J end lost 6 bases, and 11 bases lay between the germline ends. The CDR3 is CASSVTSSGELFF. The CDR3 DNA, read in part, is TGTGCCAGCAGCGTCACTAGCTCCGGGGAG.

As for this clone: The read comes to an end 3 residues before the CDR3 does, leaving the germline J gene to fill in the end. The chain is built from TRBV2 and TRBJ2-3, with D perhaps TRBD2 (5 bases). V lost 0 bases and J 7 bases, leaving 14 bases between the germline ends. The CDR3 contains 15 residues. CDR1 SNHLY and CDR2 FYNNEI come from the germline V gene. CDR3 region: CASSEAIFGDNTQYF. The covered CDR3 bases are TGTGCCAGCAGTGAAGCGATTTTCGGGGATAATACG.

The CDR3 sequence is CASSPHPVPSYEQYF. Partial CDR3 DNA: TGTGCCAGCAGCCCACATCCCGTCCCCTCCTACGAG. J is TRBJ2-7 and V is TRBV7-2; D uncertain. The read halts 3 residues ahead of the CDR3 end, with the missing end drawn from the germline J gene. Germline V gene data show CDR1 as SGHTA and CDR2 as FQGNSA. The CDR3 contains 15 residues. Trimming left V 5 bases short and J 0 bases short, with 14 bases between.

Concerning this clone: The read terminates 3 residues before the CDR3 end, so the remaining end is supplied by the germline J gene. This chain uses TRBV2 with TRBJ2-3; 9 bases map to TRBD1. The CDR3 has 16 amino acids. The V gene end was trimmed by 6 bases and the J gene end by 2 bases; junction bases not matched to a gene: 9. The V gene's germline CDR1 is SNHLY and CDR2 FYNNEI. The CDR3 sequence: CASRADRGIDTDTQYF. Partial CDR3 DNA: TGTGCCAGCAGGGCAGACAGGGGGATAGACACAGATACG. The whole variable domain, filled in from reference TRBV2 and TRBJ2-3, reads EPEVTQTPSHQVTQMGQEVILRCVPISNHLYFYWYRQILGQKVEFLVSFYNNEISEKSEIFDDQFSVERPDGSNFTLKIRSTKLEDSAMYFCASRADRGIDTDTQYFGPGTRLTVL.

This clone was seen a few times. The read comes to an end 3 residues before the CDR3 does, leaving the germline J gene to fill in the end. This sequence joins TRBV6-2 or TRBV6-3 and TRBJ2-4; no reliable D call. Trimming removed 2 bases from V and 3 bases from J, with 17 bases in between. CDR3 length: 17 residues. CDR1 is MNHEY, CDR2 SVGEGT, per germline. The DNA read from the CDR3 is TGTGCCAGCAGTTACGCGTGGGCAAGCCAGGACAAAAACATT. This gives the protein CASSYAWASQDKNI. The full CDR3 protein reads CASSYAWASQDKNIQYF.

This clone has just a few counts. The sequenced part of the CDR3 DNA is TGCAGCGTGGGGACAAGAGCTAACTATGGC. Translating gives CSVGTRANYG. The complete CDR3 reads CSVGTRANYGYTF. V is TRBV29-1 and J is TRBJ1-2; tentatively, D is TRBD1 (6 bases). The DNA ends 3 residues before the CDR3 does, and the rest of the CDR3 is filled in from the germline J gene. Trimming shortened V by 6 bases and J by 0 bases, and 11 bases separated the two germline ends. Germline V gives CDR1 SQVTM, CDR2 ANQGSEA. This CDR3 spans 13 amino acids.

At least ten counts were recorded for this clone. The missing CDR3 end, 3 residues past where the read stops, is filled in from the germline J gene. This sequence joins TRBV20-1 and TRBJ2-2; D may be TRBD2 (5 bases). CDR3 length: 14 amino acids. Deletions cut 6 bases from V and 1 base from J, with 12 bases between. Looked up from germline, CDR1 is DFQATT and CDR2 is SNEGSKA (reference sequence). This CDR3 reads CSARRAGNTGELFF. The part of the CDR3 DNA that was read is TGCAGTGCCAGACGGGCGGGGAACACCGGGGAG.

This clone was observed at least ten times. The read falls 3 residues short of the CDR3 end, and the missing part is taken from the germline J gene. The rearrangement uses TRBV19 and TRBJ1-5, with 8 bases identical to TRBD1. V gave up 5 bases and J gave up 5 bases; unmatched junction bases: 8. Germline V gives CDR1 LNHDA, CDR2 SQIVND (reference sequence). The CDR3 spans 15 residues. The CDR3 reads CASSGGQGGYQPQHF. CDR3 DNA (partial): TGTGCCAGTAGTGGCGGACAGGGTGGATATCAGCCC.

To note about this clone: The CDR3 goes on 3 residues after the read ends, and that part is filled in from the germline J gene. V gene TRBV6-2 or TRBV6-3 combines with J gene TRBJ2-7; 8 bases line up with TRBD1. The V segment lost 6 bases and the J segment 5 bases; nucleotides outside the gene matches: 3. CDR3 length: 12 residues. Germline V gives CDR1 MNHEY, CDR2 SVGEGT. CDR3 DNA, as far as it was read: TGTGCCAGCAGGGACAGGGTCCACGAG. Its translation: CASRDRVHE. The whole CDR3 protein is CASRDRVHEQYF.

The sample holds a few counts of this clone. The CDR3 goes on 3 residues after the read ends, and that part is filled in from the germline J gene. This rearrangement joins TRBV5-1 to TRBJ2-3; 14 positions match TRBD2. Germline V gene lookup returns CDR1 SGHRS and CDR2 YFSETQ. Trimming removed 4 bases from V and 1 base from J; junction bases left unmatched: 2. The CDR3 contains 16 residues. CDR3 DNA, as far as it was read: TGCGCCAGCAGCGGACTAGCGGGGGGCGGCACAGATACG. It codes for CASSGLAGGGTDT. The whole CDR3 reads CASSGLAGGGTDTQYF.

This clone counts as medium-sized. Coverage ceases 3 residues before the CDR3 finishes, and the germline J gene fills in the end. The rearrangement uses TRBV7-2 and TRBJ2-7; no reliable D call. The CDR3 extends over 13 amino acids. CDR1 is SGHTA and CDR2 is FQGNSA in the germline V gene. V lost 5 bases, J lost 3 bases, and 11 bases lay in between. The sequenced part of the CDR3 DNA is TGTGCCAGCAGCGGGTCGGGTCTCTACGAG. Its protein is CASSGSGLYE. The entire CDR3 protein is CASSGSGLYEQYF.

This clone was recorded many times. CDR3 bases read: TGTGCCAGCAGCTTGGCAGGGGTCACTGAA. Translation gives CASSLAGVTE. The CDR3 reads in full as CASSLAGVTEAFF. V is TRBV5-6 and J is TRBJ1-1; tentatively, D is TRBD1 (6 bases). The sequenced fragment ends 3 residues before the CDR3 boundary, so the rest is inferred from the germline J gene. This CDR3 contains 13 residues. V lost 0 bases and J lost 4, with 7 bases in between. Germline lookup yields CDR1 SGHDT and CDR2 YYEEEE.

This clone was counted ten times or more. The read halts 3 residues ahead of the CDR3 end, with the missing end drawn from the germline J gene. The chain is built from TRBV19 and TRBJ1-4; 9 nucleotides match TRBD1. The CDR3 sequence is 13 residues long. CDR1 is LNHDA, CDR2 SQIVND, per germline (reference sequence). The CDR3 DNA, read in part, is TGTGCCAGTAGTATAGAGGGGACAGGGACA. It encodes CASSIEGTGT. The CDR3 as a whole reads CASSIEGTGTLFF.

This clone has more than one count but fewer than ten. Sequencing ends 3 residues short of the CDR3 end; the germline J gene provides the rest. The chain links TRBV30 to TRBJ1-1; 8 bases match TRBD1. With 4 bases clipped from V and 4 bases from J, the junction kept 5 bases outside the gene matches. The CDR3 sequence is 13 residues long. Germline values: CDR1 GTSNPN, CDR2 SVGIG (reference sequence). The sequenced CDR3 bases are TGTGCCTGGACAGGGGGCTTGGGCACTGAA. It codes for CAWTGGLGTE. The entire CDR3 protein reads CAWTGGLGTEAFF.

This clone was seen only a few times. The read is 3 residues too short to cover the CDR3 end, so that end is filled in from the germline J gene. This rearrangement joins TRBV20-1 to TRBJ1-2, with D hard to call. The ends were cut back, 6 bases at V and 4 bases at J, with 12 bases in the middle. Per germline, CDR1 DFQATT and CDR2 SNEGSKA (reference sequence). The length of the CDR3 is 12 residues. The DNA read from the CDR3 is TGCAGTGCCGCTCCCAGGAGCTATGGC. Translating gives CSAAPRSYG. The CDR3 in full is CSAAPRSYGYTF.

About this clone itself: The CDR3 end falls 3 residues outside the read, so it is completed with the germline J gene. The rearrangement joins TRBV7-9 to TRBJ2-1, with a possible D match to TRBD1 (5 bases). The germline V gene has CDR1 SEHNR and CDR2 FQNEAQ (reference sequence). The CDR3 runs 13 residues. Trimming cost V 2 bases and J 4 bases, with 6 bases left between them. The part of the CDR3 DNA that was read is TGTGCCAGCAGCTTAACAGGATACAATGAG. Translation gives CASSLTGYNE. The entire CDR3 protein is CASSLTGYNEQFF.

This clone has only a few counts. The CDR3 end falls 3 residues outside the read, so it is completed with the germline J gene. J is TRBJ2-1 and V is TRBV2; D possibly corresponds to TRBD2 (7 bases). Between the trimmed V and J ends, which lost 8 bases and 4 bases, there was a span of 12 bases. This CDR3 has 13 amino acids. The V gene's germline CDR1 is SNHLY and CDR2 FYNNEI. The CDR3 sequence is CASGGGHYNEQFF. Partial CDR3 DNA: TGTGCCAGCGGCGGGGGCCATTACAATGAG.

By sample share, this clone is medium-sized (0.01 to 0.1%). The read halts 3 residues ahead of the CDR3 end, with the missing end drawn from the germline J gene. This chain connects TRBV2 to TRBJ1-2, with 7 bases that match TRBD1. CDR3 length: 13 amino acids. Per germline, CDR1 SNHLY and CDR2 FYNNEI. This CDR3 is CASWRGRPEGYTF. Incomplete CDR3 DNA: TGTGCCAGCTGGAGGGGGCGCCCTGAGGGC.

This clone was seen at least ten times. From the germline J gene comes the end of the CDR3, since the read stops 3 residues before it. J is TRBJ1-2 and V is TRBV20-1, with 12 positions matching TRBD1. Per the germline V gene, CDR1 is DFQATT and CDR2 is SNEGSKA (reference sequence). This CDR3 is 15 amino acids long. The J segment lost 7 bases and the V segment lost 4 bases, leaving 10 bases of the junction unmatched. The DNA read from the CDR3 is TGCAGTGCTACTAACCCGGGACAGGGGGCGCGTGGC. This codes for CSATNPGQGARG. The whole CDR3 sequence reads CSATNPGQGARGYTF.

Remarks on this clone: The read terminates 3 residues before the CDR3 end, so the remaining end is supplied by the germline J gene. This chain joins TRBV7-9 and TRBJ2-5; 11 bases fit TRBD1. V lost 5 bases and J lost 5; bases outside the gene matches: 7. Germline loops: CDR1 SEHNR, CDR2 FQNEAQ (reference sequence). The CDR3 length is 15 residues. The sequenced CDR3 bases are TGTGCCAGCAGCAACGGACAGGGGGCTTTCGAGACC. This gives the protein CASSNGQGAFET. The whole CDR3 is CASSNGQGAFETQYF.